Sequencing of this T cell receptor (beta chain) was carried out in a study of cytomegalovirus exposure and HLA in healthy donors listed by TCRdb under 2017. Regarding the complete study: An earlier analysis of approximately 590 of the donors reported 250 to 350 Gb of sequence data and roughly 100 million unique TCR beta sequences from about 200 million T cells. In an earlier analysis of 587 of the donors, high-throughput TCR beta sequencing was used to judge whether each TCR beta V gene segment behaved as functional or pseudogenic. Of the 300 to 400 genotyped donors, approximately 82% fell in the genetic ancestry cluster associated with self-reported Caucasian donors. Several DR-DQ haplotypes were handled as single units for association and clustering because linkage in the cohort was strong. Rather than using new phenotypic data, the later analysis identified candidate immune exposures from TCR beta sequences and from how often those sequences occurred across donors. Among roughly 400 genotyped donors of the cohort, an average of approximately 200,000 unique TCR beta nucleotide sequences was sequenced per donor, of which about 18% were non-productive. A later genetic analysis took genome-wide SNP genotypes for about 55% of the roughly 670 donors and used that subset as a discovery cohort. Using immunosequencing, the study profiled T cell repertoires from some 670 subjects and related those repertoires to cytomegalovirus serostatus. Class I and class II HLA loci were covered by the typing at four-digit resolution. Besides the first cohort of more than 650 subjects, a separate validation cohort made up of some 110 different subjects was used. Every repertoire in the discovery cohort had been generated on one and the same sequencing platform. Typing coverage differed by locus: A, B, C, DRB1 and DQB1 were typed in roughly 620-630 donors, DQA1 in 500 to 550, DPA1 in 600 to 610, and DPB1 in 450 to 480. A later analysis re-analyzed previously published TCR beta repertoires from approximately 700 donors and added high-resolution HLA genotyping to study TCR occurrence patterns. Alongside the repertoire data, information on donor age, sex, ethnicity and CMV serostatus was compiled. High-throughput TCR immunosequencing, statistical association of individual TCRs with disease status, and machine learning were combined to predict cytomegalovirus infection status. The study aimed to test whether signatures of past pathogen exposure could be identified by cataloging public T cell receptors. Approximately 310 gigabases of sequencing data and 75 million to 85 million unique TCR sequences made up an early release that covered about 640 HLA-typed donors. The research as a whole found: Because counts were too low, about 18 rarely observed V segments, including chromosome 9 orphons, were left out of the earlier analysis of some 600 of the donors. V-gene and J-gene trimming of TCR beta chains was associated with a missense DCLRE1C variant in a later genetic analysis, and the association was replicated in an independent cohort. At a false discovery rate of 0.05, a later analysis linked fewer than 20,000 TCR beta sequences to specific HLA alleles. A further reported finding was that TCR beta sequences accurately predicted the HLA-A and HLA-B alleles for most subjects in the first cohort. A later genetic analysis reported fewer N-insertions in productive TCRs among donors in an Asian-associated ancestry cluster than the roughly 700-donor mean. In vitro tests confirmed that a few of the cytomegalovirus-associated TCR beta chains recognize cytomegalovirus antigens. Most TCR sequences were seen in very few donors, while some public TCRs were found in many individuals. A group of highly shared sequence variants was considered likely to be a technical artifact of the sequencing pipeline. In this cohort, only TCR beta chains were sequenced, and detectable features were limited by the absence of alpha or paired-chain data. Sequencing depth was assumed to be roughly uniform across donors in the presence/absence analyses, though that assumption may not hold. Correlated functional status among segregating V segments might reflect linkage disequilibrium, but an unknown experimental factor could not be ruled out. The study gave a list of 150 to 200 TCR beta chains associated with cytomegalovirus. It was suggested by the authors that the approach could potentially be generalized to other disease states and immunological phenotypes. Because some donors lacked HLA typing at each locus, the association tests relied only on the typed subset. A later analysis found that most CMV-associated TCR beta chains appeared HLA-restricted, with HLA associations seemingly driven largely by CMV exposure. Compared with equally common non-associated chains, HLA-associated TCR beta chains in a later analysis were more clonally expanded and had lower generation probabilities. CMV serostatus was the only immune exposure information available for the cohort. A later analysis found that TCR association rates varied across HLA loci, with DRB1 alleles showing the most associated TCRs and HLA-C alleles the fewest. The classifier was reported to diagnose cytomegalovirus status with high specificity and sensitivity in both the original cohort and the validation cohort. An earlier analysis of 587 of the donors showed that most TCR beta V segments appeared in productive rearrangements either about 90% or about 30% of the time, which broadly matched IMGT annotations. Strong co-occurrence of HLA alleles, especially DR and DQ, made assigning TCR associations to individual alleles difficult. In a later analysis, several top co-occurrence clusters were reported to appear linked to parvovirus B19, influenza, CMV and Epstein-Barr virus.

This clone has more than one count but fewer than ten. Its specific antigen is unknown. There are no base qualities to consult, and no much larger clone falls within one base. Libraries came from the immunoSEQ multiplex PCR assay. For the multiplex PCR, a mixture combining 60 forward primers for TCR Vbeta segments and 13 reverse primers for TCR Jbeta segments was used. The CDR3 region of rearranged TCR beta genes was amplified from genomic DNA with a multiplex PCR assay. The Illumina HiSeq System was used to sequence the amplified TCR beta libraries as 87-base-pair reads. Under the source paper's analysis protocol: Across the 500 to 700 repertoires, a later analysis counted approximately 83 million unique TCR beta chains, 8.5 million to 12 million of which were shared by at least two donors. Raw reads were error-corrected and collapsed into unique sequences with a nearest-neighbor algorithm that merged closely related sequences to remove PCR and sequencing errors. To assign V, D and J gene segments, CDR3 sequences were aligned to IMGT reference sequences. Each retained sequence needed at least a six-nucleotide match to both a V gene segment and a J gene segment. A rearrangement was called productive if the CDR3 had no stop codons and remained in frame with V and J, and every other rearrangement was called non-productive. CDR3 was defined by IMGT convention, running from the second conserved V-encoded cysteine to the conserved J-encoded phenylalanine. The earlier analysis of about 570 of the donors excluded any sequence lacking an unambiguous match to a single V gene segment. An earlier analysis of some 610 of the donors called V segments functional above 56.7% productive rearrangements and segregating when the between-donor standard deviation exceeded 5%. A statistical classification framework was built for diagnosing cytomegalovirus status from the catalog of TCR beta chain sequences. In a later analysis, V and J genes were assigned by comparing TCR nucleotide sequences against IMGT/GENE-DB human TR gene sequences. Using the TCRdist pipeline, a later analysis assigned CDR3 sequences along with most-parsimonious VDJ recombination scenarios. A later analysis defined each TCR beta chain by its CDR3 amino acid sequence plus V-gene family, and excluded reads lacking a unique V-gene family. To address suspected cross-contamination and a sequencing artifact, a later analysis removed several hundred highly shared, low-generation-probability nucleotide sequences. In a later analysis, a clonal expansion index for each public chain was calculated from normalized within-repertoire ranks of inferred template counts. Generation probabilities in a later analysis came from a VDJ recombination model fitted to out-of-frame rearrangements, and those results were checked against IGoR. In a later analysis, hypergeometric tests were used to score TCR-TCR, TCR-HLA and TCR-CMV co-occurrence, with a repertoire-size bias correction applied to TCR pairs. A later analysis estimated false discovery rates by permuting HLA or CMV assignments 20 times. In a later analysis, co-occurring TCRs were grouped using DBSCAN, and TCRdist sequence similarity was added for clustering within HLA-allele-positive subsets. Repertoires with fewer than 30,000 or more than 120,000 public chains, plus five repertoires with anomalous nucleotide sharing, were excluded from co-occurrence clustering. TCRdb holds this immuneACCESS table with in-frame rearrangements only. Some clones are missing; in checked studies, unresolved V genes explain under half, and the rest has no known cause. V and J calls plus clone size are reproduced from that table; the DNA served to infer D and trimming. This sample holds about 140,000 clones; approximately 80% were observed only once. Less than 1.5% of the sample comes from the top ten.

In total, roughly 710 healthy bone marrow donors made up the cohort. Cohort members were all nominally healthy when sampled, although unrecorded immune exposures were likely present. The donor was CMV seropositive and was included in the group of around 300 seropositive cohort members. A peripheral blood sample was collected from each donor, and TCR beta sequencing was performed on peripheral blood mononuclear cells. The Qiagen DNeasy Blood Extraction Kit was used to extract genomic DNA from the blood cell samples. This TCR was recovered from a male donor in good health and CMV-seropositive. The sample consisted of PBMCs.

CDR3 protein: CASSPRDRAYEQYF. The DNA reads as follows: TGTGCCAGCAGCCCCCGGGACAGGGCCTACGAGCAGTACTTC. The chain is made from TRBV11-2 and TRBJ2-7, with 9 central nucleotides matching TRBD1. The CDR3 sequence holds 14 residues, the cysteine and phenylalanine included. Only the CDR3 part of the read is kept: 42 bases, read in frame from the first base. CDR1 and CDR2 are drawn from the germline V gene: SGHAT, FQNNGV. After removal of 5 bases from V and 2 bases from J, the junction retains 4 bases not matched to a gene. The variable domain in full, with residues beyond the CDR3 obtained from the reference TRBV11-2 and TRBJ2-7 genes, is EAGVAQSPRYKIIEKRQSVAFWCNPISGHATLYWYQQILGQGPKLLIQFQNNGVVDDSQLPKDRFSAERLKGVDSTLKIQPAKLEDSAVYLCASSPRDRAYEQYFGPGTRLTVT.